These 11 T cell receptor beta chains were all obtained from the same sample, sequenced in a study of radiotherapy plus CTLA-4 blockade in lung cancer. TCRdb's copy holds only in-frame clones and misses some; the assay was immunoSEQ multiplex PCR. The sample records 100,000 to 150,000 clones, 75% to 80% being singletons. The specimen comprised peripheral blood, sampled from a patient treated with radiotherapy plus ipilimumab. Every receptor here comes from a human donor with non-small cell lung cancer who had a partial response to radiotherapy plus ipilimumab.

The chain has TRBV10-1 and TRBJ2-2, with 11 bases lining up with TRBD2. Germline-derived CDR1 and CDR2 are WNHNN and SYGVQD (reference sequence). This CDR3 has 15 residues. With 1 base clipped from V and 5 bases from J, the junction kept 0 bases outside the gene matches. CDR3 bases: TGCGCCAGCAGTGAGTGGACTAGCGGGACCGGGGAGCTGTTTTTT. Protein sequence: CASSEWTSGTGELFF.

The chain uses TRBV4-2 and TRBJ1-4, with D possibly matching TRBD1 (5 bases). The V end lost 0 bases, the J end lost 2 bases, and 13 bases lay between the germline ends. The CDR3 covers 17 residues. Germline V CDR1 and CDR2: LGHNA, YNFKEQ. CDR3: CASSQDRGTGTNEKLFF. The CDR3 DNA follows: TGTGCCAGCAGCCAAGATCGCGGGACCGGGACTAATGAAAAACTGTTTTTT.

The genes are TRBV7-9 and TRBJ2-3; TRBD2 matches at 7 bases. J gave up 0 bases and V 5 bases, and 11 bases lay outside the gene matches. In germline, CDR1 is SEHNR, CDR2 FQNEAQ (reference sequence). The CDR3 covers 17 residues. The DNA of the CDR3 is TGTGCCAGCAGCCCAGGGAGGGCCACAGCAAGCACAGATACGCAGTATTTT. This encodes CASSPGRATASTDTQYF.

This chain joins TRBV5-4 and TRBJ2-1; D is uncertain. V was clipped by 3 bases and J by 5 bases, with 3 bases between them. The CDR3 is 11 residues long. Germline assignment: CDR1 SGHNT and CDR2 YYREEE (reference sequence). Written as DNA, the CDR3 is TGTGCCAGCAGCTCGGACAATGAGCAGTTCTTC. Its protein is CASSSDNEQFF.

This clone has only one observation. The V and J genes are TRBV7-9 and TRBJ2-2; D is possibly TRBD1 (5 bases). The CDR3 is 13 residues long. Trimming pared 3 bases from V and 4 bases from J, leaving 6 bases between. Germline V lookup: CDR1 SEHNR, CDR2 FQNEAQ (reference sequence). The CDR3 reads CASSFQGTGELFF. In DNA, the CDR3 is TGTGCCAGCAGCTTTCAGGGCACCGGGGAGCTGTTTTTT.

The chain combines TRBV9 with TRBJ2-2, with TRBD2 matching over 9 bases. The germline V gene encodes CDR1 SGDLS and CDR2 YYNGEE. This CDR3 has 16 amino acids. V dropped 1 base and J dropped 6; count of bases not matched to a gene: 7. Here the CDR3 reads CASSVFGGRDAGELFF. In DNA, the CDR3 is TGTGCCAGCAGCGTATTCGGCGGGAGGGATGCCGGGGAGCTGTTTTTT.

The chain joins TRBV10-2 to TRBJ2-7; no clear D. The V end was cut by 7 bases, the J end by 2 bases, with 6 bases between. The V gene's germline CDR1 is WSHSY and CDR2 SAAADI. The CDR3 is 11 residues long. The CDR3 nucleotides are TGCGCCAGCATGGGCCCCTACGAGCAGTACTTC. It encodes CASMGPYEQYF.

V and J are TRBV5-1 and TRBJ2-5, with D perhaps matching TRBD1 (5 bases). CDR1 is SGHRS and CDR2 is YFSETQ in the germline V gene. The CDR3 runs to 15 residues. V was cut by 4 bases and J by 5 bases, with 18 bases left in between. Here the CDR3 DNA reads TGCGCCAGCAGCCCACAGGCAGTCGTGGGGGAGACCCAGTACTTC. As protein: CASSPQAVVGETQYF.

CDR3 region: CASSIRGAYYGYTF. CDR3 nucleotides: TGTGCCAGTAGTATTCGGGGGGCATACTATGGCTACACCTTC. The chain employs TRBV19 and TRBJ1-2; tentatively, D is TRBD1 (6 bases). The length of the CDR3 is 14 residues. Germline CDR1 reads LNHDA; CDR2 reads SQIVND (reference sequence). Trimming left V 3 bases short and J 3 bases short, with 11 bases between.

This clone was seen a handful of times. The gene calls are TRBV28 and TRBJ1-1; 9 nucleotides match TRBD1. The trim removed 6 bases at V and 8 bases at J, leaving 10 bases unmatched. This CDR3 region has 14 residues. The germline CDR1 and CDR2 sequences are MDHEN and SYDVKM. CDR3 in DNA: TGTGCCAGCAGGAGGGACAGGGAACTGGCCGAAGCTTTCTTT. Amino acid sequence: CASRRDRELAEAFF.

The chain uses TRBV15 and TRBJ1-2; D not certain. CDR3 length equals 17 residues. Trimming took off 0 bases at V and 6 bases at J, with 20 bases between the two ends. Germline values: CDR1 LNHNV, CDR2 YYDKDF (reference sequence). The CDR3 DNA follows: TGTGCCACCAGCAGAGATATAGGGATAACAGCTAGCGATGGCTACACCTTC. Its protein is CATSRDIGITASDGYTF.